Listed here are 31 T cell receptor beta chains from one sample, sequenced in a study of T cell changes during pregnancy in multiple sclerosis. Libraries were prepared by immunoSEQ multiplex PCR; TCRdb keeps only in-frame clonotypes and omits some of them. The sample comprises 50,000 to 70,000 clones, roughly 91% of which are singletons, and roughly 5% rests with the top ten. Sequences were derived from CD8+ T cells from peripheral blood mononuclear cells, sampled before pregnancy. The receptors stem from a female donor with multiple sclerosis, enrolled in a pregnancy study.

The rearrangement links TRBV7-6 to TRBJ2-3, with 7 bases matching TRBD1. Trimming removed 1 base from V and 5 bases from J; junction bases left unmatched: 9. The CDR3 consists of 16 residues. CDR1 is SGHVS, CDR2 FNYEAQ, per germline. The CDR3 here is CASSLGVAGGGDTQYF. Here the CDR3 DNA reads TGTGCCAGCAGCTTAGGTGTCGCAGGGGGTGGAGATACGCAGTATTTT. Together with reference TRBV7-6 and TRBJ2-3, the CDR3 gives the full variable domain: GAGVSQSPRYKVTKRGQDVALRCDPISGHVSLYWYRQALGQGPEFLTYFNYEAQQDKSGLPNDRFSAERPEGSISTLTIQRTEQRDSAMYRCASSLGVAGGGDTQYFGPGTRLTVL.

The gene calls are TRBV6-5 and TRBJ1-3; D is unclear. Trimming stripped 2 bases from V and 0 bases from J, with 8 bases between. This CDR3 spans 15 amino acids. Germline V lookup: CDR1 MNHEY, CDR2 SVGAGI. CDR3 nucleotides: TGTGCCAGCAGTTACCTCCCGAGCTCTGGAAACACCATATATTTT. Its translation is CASSYLPSSGNTIYF.

CDR3 residues: CASSSHGNTIYF. CDR3 coding DNA: TGTGCCAGCAGCTCACACGGAAACACCATATATTTT. The chain combines TRBV7-8 with TRBJ1-3, with D unclear. Germline V gives CDR1 SGHVS, CDR2 FQNEAQ. The CDR3 contains 12 residues. Trimming left V 4 bases short and J 4 bases short, with 5 bases between.

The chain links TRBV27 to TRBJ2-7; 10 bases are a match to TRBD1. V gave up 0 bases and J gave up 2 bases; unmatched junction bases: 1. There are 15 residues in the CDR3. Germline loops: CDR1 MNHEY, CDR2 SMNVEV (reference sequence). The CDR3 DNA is TGTGCCAGCAGTTTATCGGGACAGGGGCCCTACGAGCAGTACTTC. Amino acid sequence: CASSLSGQGPYEQYF.

Written as DNA, the CDR3 is TGTGCCAGCAGTTTAGGCCCCGGAGGAGGCTACACCTTC. Translating it yields CASSLGPGGGYTF. The V and J genes are TRBV27 and TRBJ1-2; no reliable D call. The CDR3 length is 13 residues. Trimming stripped 2 bases from V and 8 bases from J, with 12 bases between. Germline CDR1 and CDR2: MNHEY and SMNVEV (reference sequence).

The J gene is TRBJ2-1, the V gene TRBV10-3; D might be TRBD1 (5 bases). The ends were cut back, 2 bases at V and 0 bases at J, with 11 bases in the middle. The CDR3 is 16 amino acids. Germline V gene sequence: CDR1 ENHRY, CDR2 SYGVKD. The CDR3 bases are TGTGCCATCAGTGAGCAAGACAGCGTCTCCTACAATGAGCAGTTCTTC. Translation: CAISEQDSVSYNEQFF.

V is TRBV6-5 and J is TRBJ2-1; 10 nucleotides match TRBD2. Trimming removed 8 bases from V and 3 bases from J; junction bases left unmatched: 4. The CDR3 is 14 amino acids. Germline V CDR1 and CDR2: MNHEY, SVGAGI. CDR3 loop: CASGIAGGYNEQFF. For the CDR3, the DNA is TGTGCCAGCGGTATAGCGGGGGGCTACAATGAGCAGTTCTTC.

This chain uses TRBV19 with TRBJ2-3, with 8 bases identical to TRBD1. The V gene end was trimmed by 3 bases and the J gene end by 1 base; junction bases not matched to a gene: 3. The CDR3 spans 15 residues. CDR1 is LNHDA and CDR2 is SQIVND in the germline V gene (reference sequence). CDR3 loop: CASSMDREGTDTQYF. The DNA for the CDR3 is TGTGCCAGTAGTATGGACAGGGAAGGCACAGATACGCAGTATTTT.

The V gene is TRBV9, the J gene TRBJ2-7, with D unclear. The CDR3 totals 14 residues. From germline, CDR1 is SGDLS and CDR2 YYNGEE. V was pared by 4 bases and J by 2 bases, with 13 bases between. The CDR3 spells CASSSSADTYEQYF. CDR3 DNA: TGTGCCAGCAGCTCATCCGCCGACACCTACGAGCAGTACTTC.

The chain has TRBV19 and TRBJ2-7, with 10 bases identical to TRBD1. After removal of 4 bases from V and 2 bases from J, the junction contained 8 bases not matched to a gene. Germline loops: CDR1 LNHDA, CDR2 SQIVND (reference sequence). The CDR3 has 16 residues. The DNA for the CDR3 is TGTGCCAGTAGTAACCGGGACAGGGGCATCGCCTACGAGCAGTACTTC. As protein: CASSNRDRGIAYEQYF. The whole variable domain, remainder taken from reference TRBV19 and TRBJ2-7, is DGGITQSPKYLFRKEGQNVTLSCEQNLNHDAMYWYRQDPGQGLRLIYYSQIVNDFQKGDIAEGYSVSREKKESFPLTVTSAQKNPTAFYLCASSNRDRGIAYEQYFGPGTRLTVT.

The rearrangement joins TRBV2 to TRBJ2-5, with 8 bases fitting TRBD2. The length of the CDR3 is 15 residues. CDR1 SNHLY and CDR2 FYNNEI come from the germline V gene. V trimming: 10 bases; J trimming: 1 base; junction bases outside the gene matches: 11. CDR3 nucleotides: TGTGCCACCCCGTCAGGCGGGGGGACCCAAGAGACCCAGTACTTC. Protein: CATPSGGGTQETQYF.

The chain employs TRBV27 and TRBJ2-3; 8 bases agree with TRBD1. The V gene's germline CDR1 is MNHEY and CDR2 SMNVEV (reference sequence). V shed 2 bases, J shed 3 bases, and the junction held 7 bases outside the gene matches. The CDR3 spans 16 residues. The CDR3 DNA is TGTGCCAGCAGTTTAGAGTGGCACAGGGGGACAGATACGCAGTATTTT. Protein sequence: CASSLEWHRGTDTQYF.

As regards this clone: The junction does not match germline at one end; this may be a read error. The chain's CDR3 is CASSTGLGPATDTQYF. CDR3 DNA: TGTGCTAGCAGCACGGGACTAGGCCCAGCCACAGATACGCAGTATTTT. V is TRBV7-7 and J is TRBJ2-3; 8 bases are a match to TRBD2. Germline CDR1 is SSHAT and CDR2 is FNYEAQ (reference sequence). CDR3 length: 16 residues.

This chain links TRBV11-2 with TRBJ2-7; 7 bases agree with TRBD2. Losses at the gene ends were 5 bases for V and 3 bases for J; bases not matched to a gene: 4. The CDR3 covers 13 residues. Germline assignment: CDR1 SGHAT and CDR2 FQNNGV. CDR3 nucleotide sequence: TGTGCCAGCAGCAATGGGGGGGACTACGAGCAGTACTTC. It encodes CASSNGGDYEQYF.

CDR3 DNA: TGTGCCAGCAGCGCAATCGGACAGGGGTCCCTCTATGGCTACACCTTC. This translates into CASSAIGQGSLYGYTF. J is TRBJ1-2 and V is TRBV9; 9 bases map to TRBD1. CDR1 is SGDLS and CDR2 is YYNGEE in the germline V gene. This CDR3 has 16 residues. J gave up 4 bases and V 3 bases, and 10 bases lay outside the gene matches.

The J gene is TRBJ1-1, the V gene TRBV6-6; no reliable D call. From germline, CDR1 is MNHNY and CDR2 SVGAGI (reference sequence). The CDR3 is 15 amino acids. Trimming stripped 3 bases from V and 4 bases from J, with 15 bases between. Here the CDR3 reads CASSYYGNYATEAFF. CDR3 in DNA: TGTGCCAGCAGTTATTACGGGAATTATGCCACTGAAGCTTTCTTT.

The CDR3 sequence is CASRLTQGTNYGYTF. The CDR3 bases are TGCGCCAGCAGACTTACACAGGGGACTAACTATGGCTACACCTTC. This chain joins TRBV10-1 and TRBJ1-2; 7 nucleotides align to TRBD1. The germline V gene encodes CDR1 WNHNN and CDR2 SYGVQD (reference sequence). The CDR3 runs to 15 residues. The V and J ends lost 6 bases and 0 bases, in that order; junction bases with no gene match: 7.

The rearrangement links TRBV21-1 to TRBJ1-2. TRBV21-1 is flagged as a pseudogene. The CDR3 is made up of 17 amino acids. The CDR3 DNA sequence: TGTGCCAGCAGCCCCCGGGGAGGGCAAGACGGCGCTTATGGCTACACCTTC. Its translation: CASSPRGGQDGAYGYTF.

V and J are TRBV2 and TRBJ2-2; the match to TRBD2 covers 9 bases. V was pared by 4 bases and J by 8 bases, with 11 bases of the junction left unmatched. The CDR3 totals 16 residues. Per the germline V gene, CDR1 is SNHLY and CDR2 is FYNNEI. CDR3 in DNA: TGTGCCAGCAGTGTACCCTCTGCGGGGGGGCCTGGGGAGCTGTTTTTT. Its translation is CASSVPSAGGPGELFF.

The CDR3 here is CASSQEESFNQPQHF. The DNA of the CDR3 is TGCGCCAGCAGCCAAGAAGAGTCCTTCAATCAGCCCCAGCATTTT. The chain recombines TRBV4-1 with TRBJ1-5; no definite D call. Trimming stripped 0 bases from V and 3 bases from J, with 9 bases between. Germline V gene lookup returns CDR1 MGHRA and CDR2 YSYEKL. This CDR3 contains 15 residues.

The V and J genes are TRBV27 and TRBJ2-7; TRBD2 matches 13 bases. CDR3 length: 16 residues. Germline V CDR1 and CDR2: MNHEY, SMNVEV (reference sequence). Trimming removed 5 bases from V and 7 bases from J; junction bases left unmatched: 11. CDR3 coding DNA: TGTGCCAGCAGTCACGGACTAGCGGGGGCCAAAGGGGAGCAGTACTTC. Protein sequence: CASSHGLAGAKGEQYF.

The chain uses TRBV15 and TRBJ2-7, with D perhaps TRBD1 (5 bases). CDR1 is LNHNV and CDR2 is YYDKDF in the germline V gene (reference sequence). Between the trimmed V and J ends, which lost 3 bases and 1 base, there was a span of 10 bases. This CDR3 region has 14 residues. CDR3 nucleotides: TGTGCCACCAGCAGGTTGGACAAGTCCTACGAGCAGTACTTC. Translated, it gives CATSRLDKSYEQYF.

The DNA of the CDR3 is TGTGCCAGCAGCTTGGGAGACGGACTCGAGCAGTACTTC. It translates to CASSLGDGLEQYF. This chain joins TRBV7-9 and TRBJ2-7, with D possibly being TRBD2 (5 bases). The CDR3 has 13 amino acids. Trimming shortened V by 3 bases and J by 6 bases, and 12 bases separated the two germline ends. Per germline, CDR1 SEHNR and CDR2 FQNEAQ (reference sequence).

Here the CDR3 reads CASSPSSGTQYF. The CDR3 nucleotides read TGTGCCAGCAGTCCTTCAAGCGGGACCCAGTACTTC. The V call is TRBV27, the J call TRBJ2-5, with a tentative D call TRBD2 (5 bases). V was trimmed by 5 bases and J by 7 bases, leaving 11 bases between them. The CDR3 totals 12 residues. The germline gives CDR1 MNHEY, CDR2 SMNVEV (reference sequence).

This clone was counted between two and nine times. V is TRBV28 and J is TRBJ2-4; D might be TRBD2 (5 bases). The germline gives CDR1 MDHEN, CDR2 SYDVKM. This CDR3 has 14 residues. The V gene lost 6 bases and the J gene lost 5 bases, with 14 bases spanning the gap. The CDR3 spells CASRAAGLQNIQYF. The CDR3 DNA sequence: TGTGCCAGCAGGGCTGCGGGTCTCCAAAACATTCAGTACTTC.

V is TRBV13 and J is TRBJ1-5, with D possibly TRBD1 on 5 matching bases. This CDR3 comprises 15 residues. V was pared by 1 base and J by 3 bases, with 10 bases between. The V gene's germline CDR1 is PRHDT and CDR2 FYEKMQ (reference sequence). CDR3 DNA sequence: TGTGCCAGCAGCTTAGCAACAGGCCCCAATCAGCCCCAGCATTTT. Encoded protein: CASSLATGPNQPQHF.

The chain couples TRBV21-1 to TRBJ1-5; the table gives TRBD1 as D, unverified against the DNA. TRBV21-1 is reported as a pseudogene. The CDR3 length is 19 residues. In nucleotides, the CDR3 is TGTGCCAGCAGCGGAACAGGGCGAGTGAGATCGTATAGCAATCAGCCCCAGCATTTT. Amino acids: CASSGTGRVRSYSNQPQHF.

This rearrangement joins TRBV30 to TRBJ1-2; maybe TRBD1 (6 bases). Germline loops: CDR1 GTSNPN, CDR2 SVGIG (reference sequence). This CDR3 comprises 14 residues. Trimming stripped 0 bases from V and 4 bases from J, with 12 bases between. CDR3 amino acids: CAWSVQTGIYGYTF. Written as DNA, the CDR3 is TGTGCCTGGAGTGTACAGACAGGCATCTATGGCTACACCTTC.

As DNA, the CDR3 is TGTGCCAGCAGGACTGGACAGGATAATGAAAAACTGTTTTTT. Protein product: CASRTGQDNEKLFF. The J gene is TRBJ1-4, the V gene TRBV6-1, with TRBD1 matching over 7 bases. The CDR3 has 14 amino acids. CDR1 MNHNS and CDR2 SASEGT come from the germline V gene. J lost 4 bases, V lost 6 bases, and 5 bases had no gene match.

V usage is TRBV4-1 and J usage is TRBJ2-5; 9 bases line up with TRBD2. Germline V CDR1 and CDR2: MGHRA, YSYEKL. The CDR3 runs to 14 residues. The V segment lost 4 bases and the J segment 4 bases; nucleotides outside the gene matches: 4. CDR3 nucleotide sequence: TGCGCCAGCAGCCCTCTAGCGGGGACAGAGACCCAGTACTTC. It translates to CASSPLAGTETQYF.

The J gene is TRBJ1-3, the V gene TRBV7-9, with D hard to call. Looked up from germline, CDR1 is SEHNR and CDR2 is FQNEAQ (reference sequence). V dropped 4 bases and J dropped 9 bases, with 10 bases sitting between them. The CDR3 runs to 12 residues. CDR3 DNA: TGTGCCAGCAGCTCAACGAGTGGCACCATATATTTT. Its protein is CASSSTSGTIYF.